This T cell receptor (beta chain) is from a study of blood T cell repertoires in COVID-19. Whole-study context: COVID-19 samples from acute and convalescent phases originated in the United States, Italy and Spain. The analysed material was cDNA or gDNA that came from T cells, B-cell-depleted T cells, or PBMCs.

Original handling: How many nucleated cells were present was estimated from reference gene primer amplification. Sequencing was performed with immunoSEQ multiplex PCR; in TCRdb, only in-frame clones are kept and a portion is missing. That table furnishes V, J and clone size, whereas the DNA furnished D and trimming. The sample records roughly 45,000 clones, approximately 80% being singletons. Looked up from germline, CDR1 is SGHNT and CDR2 is YYREEE (reference sequence). V lost 5 bases, J lost 5 bases, and 9 bases stayed unmatched. The CDR3 spans 15 residues. What was sequenced was peripheral blood. The chain is built from TRBV5-4 and TRBJ2-5; TRBD2 aligns across 10 bases. The receptor was derived from a woman aged 55-69 years with acute or convalescent COVID-19. In DNA form, the CDR3 reads TGTGCCAGCAGTTCAGCGGGGGGGAAATGGGAGACCCAGTACTTC. Its translation: CASSSAGGKWETQYF. The variable domain in full, with the rest retrieved from reference TRBV5-4 and TRBJ2-5, is ETGVTQSPTHLIKTRGQQVTLRCSSQSGHNTVSWYQQALGQGPQFIFQYYREEENGRGNFPPRFSGLQFPNYSSELNVNALELDDSALYLCASSSAGGKWETQYFGPGTRLLVL.